These 5 T cell receptor beta chains were sequenced from one sample in a study of shared clonotypes between healthy human individuals. The table came from immunoSEQ multiplex PCR; TCRdb's copy has only in-frame clones and leaves some out. Of around 2.3 million clones listed, about 94% are singletons. Sequencing was done on a sample of naive CD4+ T cells sorted from blood. The subset: CD45RA+ positively selected. The receptors here all came from a man younger than 35 in good health.

At least ten counts were recorded for this clone. V and J are TRBV6-1 and TRBJ1-6; 7 bases line up with TRBD1. The CDR3 runs 18 residues. Trimming cost V 2 bases and J 5 bases; bases outside gene matches: 12. The germline V gene encodes CDR1 MNHNS and CDR2 SASEGT. The CDR3 nucleotides read TGTGCCAGCAGTGAATATATCCTTGTCGGACAGGATAATTCACCCCTCCACTTT. Its translation: CASSEYILVGQDNSPLHF.

The chain employs TRBV5-6 and TRBJ1-3; TRBD1 is a possible D gene (5 bases). Germline-derived CDR1 and CDR2 are SGHDT and YYEEEE. The CDR3 sequence is 17 residues long. V lost 0 bases and J 3 bases, leaving 16 bases between the germline ends. CDR3 coding DNA: TGTGCCAGCAGCTTGGTCGGTTCGGGGGAGTTTGGAAACACCATATATTTT. This sequence encodes CASSLVGSGEFGNTIYF.

This chain joins TRBV7-2 and TRBJ1-2; perhaps TRBD1 as D (6 bases). Trimming removed 1 base at V and 7 bases at J, with 13 bases between. Per germline, CDR1 SGHTA and CDR2 FQGNSA. This CDR3 has 14 amino acids. The CDR3 loop reads CASSLGGQGGGYTF. DNA of the CDR3: TGTGCCAGCAGCTTAGGGGGCCAAGGGGGTGGCTACACCTTC.

The table lists this clone with a count of one. V usage is TRBV4-3 and J usage is TRBJ2-4, with 8 positions matching TRBD1. This CDR3 contains 14 residues. Germline loops: CDR1 LGHNA, CDR2 YSLEER. V lost 2 bases, J lost 7 bases, and 4 bases stayed unmatched. The DNA of the CDR3 is TGCGCCAGCAGCCAAAACAGGGGGGAGAACATTCAGTACTTC. Translating gives CASSQNRGENIQYF.

The genes are TRBV7-2 and TRBJ2-1; D call uncertain. The length of the CDR3 is 13 residues. Germline CDR1 and CDR2: SGHTA and FQGNSA. The V end lost 2 bases, the J end lost 6 bases, and 8 bases lay between the germline ends. Here the CDR3 reads CASSLQLLNEQFF. The CDR3 bases are TGTGCCAGCAGCTTACAACTACTCAATGAGCAGTTCTTC.